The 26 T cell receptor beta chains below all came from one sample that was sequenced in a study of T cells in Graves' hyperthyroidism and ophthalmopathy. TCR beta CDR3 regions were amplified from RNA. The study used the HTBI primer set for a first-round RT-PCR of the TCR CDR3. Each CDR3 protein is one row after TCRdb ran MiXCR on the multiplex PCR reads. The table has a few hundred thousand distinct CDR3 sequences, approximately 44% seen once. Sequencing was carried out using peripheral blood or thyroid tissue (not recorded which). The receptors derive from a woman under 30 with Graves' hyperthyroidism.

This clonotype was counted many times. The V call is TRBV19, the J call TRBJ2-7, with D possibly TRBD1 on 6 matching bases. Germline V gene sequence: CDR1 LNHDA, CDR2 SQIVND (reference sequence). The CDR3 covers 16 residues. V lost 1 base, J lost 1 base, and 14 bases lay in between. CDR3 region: CASSIGSATGSYEQYF. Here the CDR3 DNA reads TGTGCCAGTAGTATAGGATCGGCTACAGGGTCCTACGAGCAGTACTTC. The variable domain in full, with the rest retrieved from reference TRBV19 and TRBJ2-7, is DGGITQSPKYLFRKEGQNVTLSCEQNLNHDAMYWYRQDPGQGLRLIYYSQIVNDFQKGDIAEGYSVSREKKESFPLTVTSAQKNPTAFYLCASSIGSATGSYEQYFGPGTRLTVT.

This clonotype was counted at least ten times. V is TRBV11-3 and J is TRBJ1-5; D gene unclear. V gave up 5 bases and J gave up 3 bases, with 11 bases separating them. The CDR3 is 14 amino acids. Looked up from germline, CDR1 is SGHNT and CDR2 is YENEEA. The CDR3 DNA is TGTGCCAGCAGCCTGTCCGGGTACAATCAGCCCCAGCATTTT. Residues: CASSLSGYNQPQHF.

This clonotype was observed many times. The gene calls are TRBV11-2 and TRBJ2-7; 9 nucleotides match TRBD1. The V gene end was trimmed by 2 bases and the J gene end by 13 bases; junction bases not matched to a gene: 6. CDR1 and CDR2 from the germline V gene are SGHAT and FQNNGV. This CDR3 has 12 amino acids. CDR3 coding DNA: TGTGCCAGCAGCTTAAGCGGGACAGGGCAATACTTC. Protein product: CASSLSGTGQYF.

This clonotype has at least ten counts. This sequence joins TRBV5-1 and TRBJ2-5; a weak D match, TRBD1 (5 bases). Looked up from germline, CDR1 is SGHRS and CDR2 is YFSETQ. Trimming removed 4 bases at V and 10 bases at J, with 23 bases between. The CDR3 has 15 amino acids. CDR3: CASSLDTTVSVFQYF. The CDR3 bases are TGCGCCAGCAGCCTGGACACAACGGTCTCGGTCTTCCAGTACTTC.

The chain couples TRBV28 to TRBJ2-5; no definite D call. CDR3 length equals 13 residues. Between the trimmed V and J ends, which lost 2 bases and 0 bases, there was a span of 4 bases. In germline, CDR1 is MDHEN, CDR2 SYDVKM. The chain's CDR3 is CASSLRDQETQYF. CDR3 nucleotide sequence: TGTGCCAGCAGTTTAAGGGACCAAGAGACCCAGTACTTC. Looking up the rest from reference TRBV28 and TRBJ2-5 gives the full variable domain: DVKVTQSSRYLVKRTGEKVFLECVQDMDHENMFWYRQDPGLGLRLIYFSYDVKMKEKGDIPEGYSVSREKKERFSLILESASTNQTSMYLCASSLRDQETQYFGPGTRLLVL.

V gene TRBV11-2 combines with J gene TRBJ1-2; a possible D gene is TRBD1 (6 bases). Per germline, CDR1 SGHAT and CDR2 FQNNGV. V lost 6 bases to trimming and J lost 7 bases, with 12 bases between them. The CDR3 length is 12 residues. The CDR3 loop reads CASSHREPGYTF. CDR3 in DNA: TGTGCCAGCAGTCACAGGGAGCCTGGCTACACCTTC.

CDR3 amino acids: CASSVAGNTYNEQFF. The CDR3, as DNA: TGTGCCAGCAGCGTAGCGGGCAACACCTACAATGAGCAGTTCTTC. This rearrangement joins TRBV9 to TRBJ2-5; unclear D gene. The J call may be mistaken, given a closer DNA end match to TRBJ2-1. The CDR3 loop spans 15 amino acids. Germline CDR1 is SGDLS and CDR2 is YYNGEE.

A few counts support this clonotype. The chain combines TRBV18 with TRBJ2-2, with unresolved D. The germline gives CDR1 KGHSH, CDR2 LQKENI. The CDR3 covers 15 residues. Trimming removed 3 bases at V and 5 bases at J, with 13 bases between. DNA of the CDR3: TGTGCCAGCTCACCTTCGATGGTGCAGACCGGGGAGCTGTTTTTT. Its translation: CASSPSMVQTGELFF. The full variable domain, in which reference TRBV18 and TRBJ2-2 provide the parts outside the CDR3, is NAGVMQNPRHLVRRRGQEARLRCSPMKGHSHVYWYRQLPEEGLKFMVYLQKENIIDESGMPKERFSAEFPKEGPSILRIQQVVRGDSAAYFCASSPSMVQTGELFFGEGSRLTVL.

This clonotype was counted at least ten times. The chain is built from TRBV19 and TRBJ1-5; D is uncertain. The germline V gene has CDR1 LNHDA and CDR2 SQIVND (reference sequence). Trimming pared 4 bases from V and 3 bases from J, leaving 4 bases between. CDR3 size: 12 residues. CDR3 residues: CASSSINQPQHF. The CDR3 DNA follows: TGTGCCAGTAGTAGTATCAATCAGCCCCAGCATTTT.

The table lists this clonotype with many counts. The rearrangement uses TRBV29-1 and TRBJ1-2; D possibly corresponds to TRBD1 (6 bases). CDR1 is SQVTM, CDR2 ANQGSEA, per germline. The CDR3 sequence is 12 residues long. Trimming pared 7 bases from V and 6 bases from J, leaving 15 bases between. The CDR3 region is CSAYRASHGYTF. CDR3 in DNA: TGCAGCGCTTACAGGGCTTCACATGGCTACACCTTC.

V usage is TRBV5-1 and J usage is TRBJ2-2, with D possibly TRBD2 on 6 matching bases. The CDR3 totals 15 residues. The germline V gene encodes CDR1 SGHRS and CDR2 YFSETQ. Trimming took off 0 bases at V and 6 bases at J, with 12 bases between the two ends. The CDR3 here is CASSLAQRVAGELFF. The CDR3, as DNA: TGCGCCAGCAGCTTGGCCCAGCGGGTGGCCGGGGAGCTGTTTTTT. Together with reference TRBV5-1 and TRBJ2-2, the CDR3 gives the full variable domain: KAGVTQTPRYLIKTRGQQVTLSCSPISGHRSVSWYQQTPGQGLQFLFEYFSETQRNKGNFPGRFSGRQFSNSRSEMNVSTLELGDSALYLCASSLAQRVAGELFFGEGSRLTVL.

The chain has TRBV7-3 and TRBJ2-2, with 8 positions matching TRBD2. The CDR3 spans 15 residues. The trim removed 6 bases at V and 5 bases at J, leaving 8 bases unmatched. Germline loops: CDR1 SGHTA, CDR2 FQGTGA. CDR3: CASSLVSGGTGELFF. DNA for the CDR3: TGTGCCAGCAGTTTAGTCTCGGGAGGGACCGGGGAGCTGTTTTTT. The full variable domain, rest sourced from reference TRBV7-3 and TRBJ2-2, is GAGVSQTPSNKVTEKGKYVELRCDPISGHTALYWYRQSLGQGPEFLIYFQGTGAADDSGLPNDRFFAVRPEGSVSTLKIQRTERGDSAVYLCASSLVSGGTGELFFGEGSRLTVL.

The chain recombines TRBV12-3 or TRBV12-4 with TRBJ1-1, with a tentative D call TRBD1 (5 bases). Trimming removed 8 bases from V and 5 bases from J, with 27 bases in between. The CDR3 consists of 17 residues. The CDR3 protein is CASVALSTGTGRTEAFF. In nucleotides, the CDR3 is TGTGCCAGCGTTGCCCTGTCAACCGGGACCGGGCGGACTGAAGCTTTCTTT.

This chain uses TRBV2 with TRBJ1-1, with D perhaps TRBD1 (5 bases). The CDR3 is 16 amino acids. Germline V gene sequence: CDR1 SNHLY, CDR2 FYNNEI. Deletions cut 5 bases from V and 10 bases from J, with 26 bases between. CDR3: CASSYWGEEGPGGAFF. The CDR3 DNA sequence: TGTGCCAGCAGTTACTGGGGGGAGGAAGGCCCCGGGGGAGCTTTCTTT.

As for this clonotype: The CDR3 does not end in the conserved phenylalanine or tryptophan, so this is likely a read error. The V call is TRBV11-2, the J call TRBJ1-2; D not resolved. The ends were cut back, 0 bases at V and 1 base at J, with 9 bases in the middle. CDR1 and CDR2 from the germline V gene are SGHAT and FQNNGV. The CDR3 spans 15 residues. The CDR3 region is CASSLDSSRNYGYTL. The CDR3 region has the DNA TGTGCCAGCAGCTTAGACAGCAGCCGTAACTATGGCTACACCCTC.

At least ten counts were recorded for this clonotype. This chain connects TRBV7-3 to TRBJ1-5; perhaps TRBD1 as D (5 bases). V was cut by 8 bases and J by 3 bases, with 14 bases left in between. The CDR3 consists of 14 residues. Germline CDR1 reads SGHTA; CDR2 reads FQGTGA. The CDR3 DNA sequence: TGTGCCAGCGGTTCGGGGCAGAACAATCAGCCCCAGCATTTT. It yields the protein CASGSGQNNQPQHF.

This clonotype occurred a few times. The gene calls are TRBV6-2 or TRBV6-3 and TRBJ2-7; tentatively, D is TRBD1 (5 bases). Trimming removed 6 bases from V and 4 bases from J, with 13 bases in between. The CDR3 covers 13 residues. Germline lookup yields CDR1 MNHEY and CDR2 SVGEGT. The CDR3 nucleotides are TGTGCCAGCAGATTACAGGTCCGGTACGAGCAGTACTTC. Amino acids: CASRLQVRYEQYF.

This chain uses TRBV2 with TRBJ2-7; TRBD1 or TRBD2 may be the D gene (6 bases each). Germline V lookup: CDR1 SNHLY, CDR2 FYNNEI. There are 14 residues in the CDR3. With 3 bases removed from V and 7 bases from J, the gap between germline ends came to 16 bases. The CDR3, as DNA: TGTGCCAGCAGTGATGGGCGGGACACCGGGGAGCAGTACTTC. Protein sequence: CASSDGRDTGEQYF.

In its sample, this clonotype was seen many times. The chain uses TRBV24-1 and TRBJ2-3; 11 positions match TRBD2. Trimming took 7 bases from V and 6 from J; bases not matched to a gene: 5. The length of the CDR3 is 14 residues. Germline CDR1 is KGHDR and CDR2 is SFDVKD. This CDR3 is CATRLAGVVDTQYF. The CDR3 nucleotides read TGTGCCACCAGACTAGCGGGAGTGGTCGATACGCAGTATTTT.

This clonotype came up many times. CDR3: CASSPGTSALRETQYF. In DNA form, the CDR3 reads TGTGCCAGCAGCCCTGGGACTAGCGCCTTGCGGGAGACCCAGTACTTC. V gene TRBV12-3 or TRBV12-4 combines with J gene TRBJ2-5; 10 bases line up with TRBD2. V was pared by 6 bases and J by 5 bases, with 12 bases of the junction left unmatched. This CDR3 region has 16 residues.

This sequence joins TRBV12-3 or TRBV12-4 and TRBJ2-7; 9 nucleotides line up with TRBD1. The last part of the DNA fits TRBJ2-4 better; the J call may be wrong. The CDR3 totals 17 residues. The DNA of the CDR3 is TGTGCCAGCAGTTTCCGATGGGACAGGGAATTCGGAAACATTCAGTACTTC. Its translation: CASSFRWDREFGNIQYF.

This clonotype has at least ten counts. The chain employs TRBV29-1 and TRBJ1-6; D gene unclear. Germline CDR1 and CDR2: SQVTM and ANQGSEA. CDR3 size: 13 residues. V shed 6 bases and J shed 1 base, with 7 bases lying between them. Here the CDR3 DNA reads TGCAGCGTAAGGGTGTCCTATAATTCACCCCTCCACTTT. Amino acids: CSVRVSYNSPLHF.

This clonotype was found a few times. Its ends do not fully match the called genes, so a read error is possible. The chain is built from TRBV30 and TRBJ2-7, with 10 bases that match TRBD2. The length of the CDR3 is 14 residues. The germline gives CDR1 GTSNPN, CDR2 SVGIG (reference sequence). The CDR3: CAWSKAGGPYEQYF. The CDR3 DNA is TGTGCTTGGAGTAAAGCGGGAGGGCCTTACGAGCAGTACTTC.

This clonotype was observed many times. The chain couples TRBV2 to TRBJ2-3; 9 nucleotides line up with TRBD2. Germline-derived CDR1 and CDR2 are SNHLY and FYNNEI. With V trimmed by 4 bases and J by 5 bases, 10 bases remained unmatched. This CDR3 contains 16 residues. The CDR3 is CASSGPRLAGIDTQYF. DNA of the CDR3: TGTGCCAGCAGTGGCCCACGGCTAGCGGGGATAGATACGCAGTATTTT.

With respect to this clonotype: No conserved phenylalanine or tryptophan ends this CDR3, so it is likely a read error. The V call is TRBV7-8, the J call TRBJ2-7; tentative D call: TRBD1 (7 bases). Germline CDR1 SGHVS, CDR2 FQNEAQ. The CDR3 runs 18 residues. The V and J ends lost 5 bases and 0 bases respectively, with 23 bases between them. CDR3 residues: CASSARQGSGESSYEQYT. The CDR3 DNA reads TGTGCCAGCAGCGCCCGACAGGGTTCGGGGGAAAGCTCCTACGAGCAGTACACA.

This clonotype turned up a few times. The DNA of the CDR3 is TGTGCCAGTAGTCGGGACACCATATATTTT. Protein product: CASSRDTIYF. This chain links TRBV19 with TRBJ1-3; D unresolved. V was clipped by 5 bases and J by 8 bases, with 4 bases between them. This CDR3 region has 10 residues. Germline CDR1 LNHDA, CDR2 SQIVND (reference sequence).